This T cell receptor beta chain appears in the sequencing data of a study of T-cell memory formation after mild COVID-19. Across the study: There were largely donor-specific TCR clusters.

Whole-study results and caveats: Some clones that responded were present in memory (sampled pre-infection), which suggests cross-reactive memory joined. Balance between CD4 and CD8 was seen in clones contracting day 15 to 85, and a CD4+ lean was seen in later expanders.

cDNA libraries for TCR alpha and TCR beta, carrying sample barcodes and UMIs, came from 5'RACE with constant-segment primers. TCRdb recomputed calls from the 5' RACE reads with MiXCR, one row per CDR3 protein. The data show more than 150,000 distinct CDR3 sequences, approximately 18% seen once. V lost 4 bases and J lost 2, with 13 bases in between. This CDR3 has 15 residues. Worth noting for this clonotype: The antigen is not known.

Source material: PBMCs or a T cell subset sorted from them (not recorded which). The origin of this receptor is a man aged 18 to 29 who had mild COVID-19 (a few samples of this study predate the infection). Cell type and time point are not known. The chain carries TRBV12-3 or TRBV12-4 and TRBJ2-3, with D possibly TRBD1 on 6 matching bases. CDR3 bases: TGTGCCAGCAGTTCCGGACAGTCTTACACAGATACGCAGTATTTT. Translating gives CASSSGQSYTDTQYF.